This T cell receptor beta chain stems from a study of regulatory T cells in long-lasting Graves disease. Study-level findings and limits: It was in persistent disease that TRBV28, TRBJ1-2 and TRBJ2-5 were favored.

Specified time point: newly diagnosed GD, antithyroid drugs for less than 3 months. After RNA was extracted from PBMCs, the TCR library was made from it. CDR3-region Arm-PCR and iRepertoire HTBI primers produced the TCR beta libraries. MiXCR, applied by TCRdb to the multiplex PCR reads, yields one record per CDR3 protein. The table lists 400,000 to 500,000 distinct CDR3 sequences, 14% of them singletons. This clonotype has ten or more counts. Antigen: not known. The CDR3 is made up of 15 amino acids. Germline CDR1 DFQATT, CDR2 SNEGSKA (reference sequence). V was shortened by 6 bases and J by 0 bases, with 15 bases between the two germline ends. This same sample was also taken into another study, of T cells in Graves' hyperthyroidism and ophthalmopathy. That work adds: Patients aged 18 to 65 had newly diagnosed hyperthyroidism of under 2 months' duration. Clinicians diagnosed patients from clinical symptoms, serum thyroxine and TRAb, thyroid ultrasound and orbital computed tomography.

The source material was peripheral blood mononuclear cells (PBMCs), sampled at new diagnosis, from a patient treated with antithyroid drugs. This TCR was sampled from a woman between 50 and 59 years old with Graves disease. The chain links TRBV20-1 to TRBJ2-1; D remains unclear. This chain's CDR3 is CSALFGSSSYNEQFF. For the CDR3, the DNA is TGCAGTGCACTTTTTGGCTCGAGCTCCTACAATGAGCAGTTCTTC.